The 14 T cell receptor beta chains presented below share a single source sample, sequenced in a study of PD-1 blockade in classical Hodgkin lymphoma. Time point here: cycle 4 day 1 (C4D1), after less than 7 weeks of nivolumab. With no exception, relapse followed autologous stem cell transplantation in all patients, and brentuximab vedotin exposure varied. Data came from immunoSEQ multiplex PCR; TCRdb stores just in-frame clones and leaves some out. Of 50,000 or so clones in the sample, about 80% are singletons; the top ten hold roughly 12%. The sequences come from peripheral blood mononuclear cells (PBMCs), collected before the fourth cycle of nivolumab. These receptors all come from a human donor with classical Hodgkin lymphoma.

This chain uses TRBV2 with TRBJ2-5; TRBD1 matches 12 bases. This CDR3 has 15 residues. From germline, CDR1 is SNHLY and CDR2 FYNNEI. V dropped 8 bases and J dropped 2; count of bases not matched to a gene: 6. The CDR3: CASSQGQGAQETQYF. Here the CDR3 DNA reads TGTGCCAGCTCTCAGGGACAGGGGGCTCAAGAGACCCAGTACTTC.

The chain has TRBV28 and TRBJ1-2; a possible D gene is TRBD1 (6 bases). Looked up from germline, CDR1 is MDHEN and CDR2 is SYDVKM. The V end was cut by 2 bases, the J end by 8 bases, with 15 bases between. This CDR3 is built from 14 residues. For the CDR3, the DNA is TGTGCCAGCAGTTTAAGGGGCAGGGGAGGAGGCTACACCTTC. This sequence encodes CASSLRGRGGGYTF.

V and J are TRBV6-5 and TRBJ2-5; TRBD1 is a possible D gene (5 bases). CDR1 and CDR2 from the germline V gene are MNHEY and SVGAGI. Trimming left V 2 bases short and J 1 base short, with 8 bases between. This CDR3 has 14 amino acids. The CDR3: CASSYRQSQETQYF. As DNA, the CDR3 is TGTGCCAGCAGTTACCGACAGTCCCAAGAGACCCAGTACTTC.

In its sample, this clone was seen a few times. V and J are TRBV2 and TRBJ1-1, with a tentative D call TRBD1 (5 bases). The CDR3 loop spans 18 amino acids. CDR1 and CDR2 from the germline V gene are SNHLY and FYNNEI. V gave up 4 bases and J gave up 4 bases, with 25 bases separating them. In DNA form, the CDR3 reads TGTGCCAGCAGTGCACCCTTGGGGGGGGGAATTGTCAGCACTGAAGCTTTCTTT. Translating gives CASSAPLGGGIVSTEAFF.

The V gene is TRBV19, the J gene TRBJ1-5; maybe TRBD1 (5 bases). CDR3 length equals 14 residues. Between the trimmed V and J ends, which lost 5 bases and 3 bases, there was a span of 11 bases. CDR1 is LNHDA and CDR2 is SQIVND in the germline V gene (reference sequence). CDR3 region: CASSSGSYNQPQHF. The CDR3 DNA reads TGTGCCAGTAGTTCAGGGTCTTACAATCAGCCCCAGCATTTT.

Sample share makes this clone medium-sized (0.01 to 0.1%). The V call is TRBV19, the J call TRBJ2-3, with D perhaps TRBD1 (5 bases). CDR3 length: 14 residues. V was shortened by 10 bases and J by 4 bases, with 18 bases between the two germline ends. The germline CDR1 and CDR2 sequences are LNHDA and SQIVND (reference sequence). CDR3 DNA: TGTGCCACAGAGACAGTGCGAGGCGCAGATACGCAGTATTTT. It encodes CATETVRGADTQYF.

The chain employs TRBV6-1 and TRBJ2-5; D unresolved. The CDR3 has 15 amino acids. CDR1 and CDR2 (germline): MNHNS, SASEGT. V lost 0 bases to trimming and J lost 2 bases, with 10 bases between them. CDR3 protein: CASSEALRPQETQYF. CDR3 coding DNA: TGTGCCAGCAGTGAAGCCCTAAGGCCGCAAGAGACCCAGTACTTC.

V is TRBV18 and J is TRBJ2-6, with TRBD1 matching 7 bases. Germline CDR1 is KGHSH and CDR2 is LQKENI. CDR3 length: 17 amino acids. Losses at the gene ends were 2 bases for V and 0 bases for J; bases not matched to a gene: 4. CDR3 protein: CASSPDRVGSGANVLTF. In DNA, the CDR3 is TGTGCCAGCTCACCAGACAGGGTGGGCTCTGGGGCCAACGTCCTGACTTTC.

V and J are TRBV6-5 and TRBJ1-2; 9 positions match TRBD1. The CDR3 sequence is 15 residues long. The germline CDR1 and CDR2 sequences are MNHEY and SVGAGI. The J segment lost 7 bases and the V segment lost 0 bases, leaving 6 bases of the junction unmatched. The chain's CDR3 is CASSYSSTGGFGYTF. The CDR3 region has the DNA TGTGCCAGCAGTTACTCCTCGACAGGGGGATTTGGCTACACCTTC.

V and J are TRBV20-1 and TRBJ2-3; D is unclear. Germline V gene lookup returns CDR1 DFQATT and CDR2 SNEGSKA (reference sequence). The CDR3 spans 9 residues. This CDR3 reads CSRTDTQYF. Here the CDR3 DNA reads TGCAGCCGCACAGATACGCAGTATTTT.

The chain combines TRBV28 with TRBJ2-1, with 8 bases that match TRBD1. The CDR3 contains 13 residues. V dropped 2 bases and J dropped 15; count of bases not matched to a gene: 9. CDR1 is MDHEN, CDR2 SYDVKM, per germline. The CDR3 sequence is CASSLVDREVPFF. DNA of the CDR3: TGTGCCAGCAGTTTAGTGGACAGGGAGGTACCGTTCTTC. Full variable domain (missing parts from reference TRBV28 and TRBJ2-1): DVKVTQSSRYLVKRTGEKVFLECVQDMDHENMFWYRQDPGLGLRLIYFSYDVKMKEKGDIPEGYSVSREKKERFSLILESASTNQTSMYLCASSLVDREVPFFGPGTRLTVL.

The rearrangement uses TRBV4-3 and TRBJ1-5; D unresolved. V was pared by 0 bases and J by 6 bases, with 6 bases between. The CDR3 totals 13 residues. Germline CDR1 reads LGHNA; CDR2 reads YSLEER. This chain's CDR3 is CASSQDYAQPQHF. CDR3 sequence (DNA): TGCGCCAGCAGCCAAGATTATGCTCAGCCCCAGCATTTT.

The chain is built from TRBV4-1 and TRBJ1-2; no clear D gene. Deletions cut 0 bases from V and 4 bases from J, with 15 bases between. Germline loops: CDR1 MGHRA, CDR2 YSYEKL. The CDR3 loop spans 16 amino acids. CDR3 nucleotides: TGCGCCAGCAGCCAAGAGCGGGCAGGTTCGGGCTATGGCTACACCTTC. This translates into CASSQERAGSGYGYTF.

There are a few counts of this clone. The chain combines TRBV29-1 with TRBJ2-4, with D uncertain. V lost 8 bases and J 1 base, leaving 6 bases between the germline ends. Per germline, CDR1 SQVTM and CDR2 ANQGSEA. This CDR3 is 11 amino acids long. CDR3 DNA sequence: TGCAGCTGCCGGGCCAAAAACATTCAGTACTTC. Protein product: CSCRAKNIQYF.